This TCR beta chain was found in a study of OX40 agonist ivuxolimab in advanced cancers. Study results and limitations: Clonal expansion by week 6 occurred in CD4+ and CD8+ blood T cells (at 0.1 to 3.0 mg/kg).

The CDR3 is 15 amino acids. CDR1 SGHAT and CDR2 FQNNGV come from the germline V gene. On this clone itself: The antigen remains unidentified. At one boundary the junction diverges from the germline segment, which might be a read error.

TCRdb's table, derived via immunoSEQ multiplex PCR, lists solely in-frame clones and lacks some. This repertoire shows some 58,000 clones, roughly 89% found once; its top ten account for about 0.62%. The chain carries TRBV11-2 and TRBJ2-7; either TRBD1 or TRBD2 may supply D (5 bases each). This receptor was obtained from an adult with an advanced solid tumor such as melanoma, head and neck, liver or kidney cancer. The sample here was CD4+ or CD8+ T cells sorted from blood, taken in a trial of the OX40 agonist ivuxolimab. For the CDR3, the DNA is TGTGCCAGCAGCTTATTCCCGGGACCCTCCTTCGAGCAGTACTTC. Protein product: CASSLFPGPSFEQYF. Combining the CDR3 with reference TRBV11-2 and TRBJ2-7 gives the whole variable domain EAGVAQSPRYKIIEKRQSVAFWCNPISGHATLYWYQQILGQGPKLLIQFQNNGVVDDSQLPKDRFSAERLKGVDSTLKIQPAKLEDSAVYLCASSLFPGPSFEQYFGPGTRLTVT.